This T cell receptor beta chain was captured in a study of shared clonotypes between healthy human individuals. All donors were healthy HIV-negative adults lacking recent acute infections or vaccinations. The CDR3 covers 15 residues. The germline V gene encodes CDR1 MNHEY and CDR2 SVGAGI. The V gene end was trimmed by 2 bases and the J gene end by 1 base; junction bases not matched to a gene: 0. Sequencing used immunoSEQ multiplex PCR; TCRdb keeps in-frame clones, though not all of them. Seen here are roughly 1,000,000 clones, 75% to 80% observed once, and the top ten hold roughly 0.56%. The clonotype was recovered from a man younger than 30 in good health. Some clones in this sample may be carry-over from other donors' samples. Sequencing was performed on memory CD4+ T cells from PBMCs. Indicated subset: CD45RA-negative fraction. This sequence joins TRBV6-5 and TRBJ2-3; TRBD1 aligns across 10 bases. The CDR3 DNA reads TGTGCCAGCAGTTACGGGACAGGGGGCACAGATACGCAGTATTTT. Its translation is CASSYGTGGTDTQYF.